This T cell receptor (beta chain) was documented in a study of CD8 T cells in ankylosing spondylitis. This clonotype was counted ten times or more. Its antigen is not identified. This CDR3 has 15 residues. Germline V gene sequence: CDR1 SGHDT, CDR2 YYEEEE. With V trimmed by 5 bases and J by 2 bases, 7 bases remained unmatched. As the method for making TCR beta libraries, quantitative 5'-RACE with molecular barcodes was used. TCRdb redid the calling of the 5' RACE reads with MiXCR, one entry per CDR3 protein. The data show about 90,000 distinct CDR3 sequences, with about 9% seen just once and approximately 30% held by the top ten. The study's findings and limits: Earlier authors reported some of these motif variants in reactive arthritis synovial fluid and blood. As reported, disease-linked clones showed significant enrichment in matched ankylosing spondylitis synovial fluid. Disease-linked clones displayed a CD8+ phenotype and appeared relatively rarely in peripheral blood. Apparently characteristic of ankylosing spondylitis blood was a TCR beta motif (about eight highly homologous variants).

The TCR comes from a male donor with ankylosing spondylitis. The chain combines TRBV5-6 with TRBJ2-1; 7 bases map to TRBD1. The specimen was blood, either unsorted or a sorted T cell fraction (not recorded which). The CDR3 is CASRGDRVTYNEQFF. CDR3 nucleotides: TGTGCCAGCAGGGGCGACAGGGTGACCTACAATGAGCAGTTCTTC.